This is a list of T cell receptor beta chains from one sample in a study of blood T cell repertoires in COVID-19. Using immunoSEQ multiplex PCR, the repertoire was profiled, and TCRdb retains in-frame clones only, with some absent. This sample has 65,000 to 90,000 clones, with more than 70% found just once. Sequencing was performed on peripheral blood. The origin of the receptors is a man aged 70 or older with COVID-19, enrolled during active disease. Both conserved end residues are part of each CDR3. Each record gives: V gene, D gene, clone size, J gene, CDR3 DNA, CDR3 protein. A D gene is named only where the DNA matches it firmly. Rows give clone size only sometimes, using once, few, many, or a class for an expanded clone.

V gene: TRBV5-1; D gene: NA; clone size: NA; J gene: TRBJ2-1; CDR3 DNA: TGCGCCAGCAGCTTGGACAGTGGGAATGAGCAGTTCTTC; CDR3 protein: CASSLDSGNEQFF
V gene: TRBV30; D gene: NA; clone size: once; J gene: TRBJ1-5; CDR3 DNA: TGTGCCTGGAGTGTACGGAGGGGCGGGTTTAGGAGCAATCAGCCCCAGCATTTT; CDR3 protein: CAWSVRRGGFRSNQPQHF
V gene: TRBV3-1/TRBV3-2; D gene: NA; clone size: once; J gene: TRBJ2-1; CDR3 DNA: TGTGCCAGCAGCCAAGCGAGCGGAACCTACAATGAGCAGTTCTTC; CDR3 protein: CASSQASGTYNEQFF
V gene: TRBV5-1; D gene: NA; clone size: NA; J gene: TRBJ1-1; CDR3 DNA: TGCGCCAGCAGCTTGGCCTTAGAGAAGAACACTGAAGCTTTCTTT; CDR3 protein: CASSLALEKNTEAFF
V gene: TRBV9; D gene: NA; clone size: once; J gene: TRBJ1-1; CDR3 DNA: TGTGCCAGCAGCGTAGCTGGGGCGGGAGGGAACACTGAAGCTTTCTTT; CDR3 protein: CASSVAGAGGNTEAFF
V gene: TRBV6-5; D gene: NA; clone size: once; J gene: TRBJ1-6; CDR3 DNA: TGTGCCAGCAGTTACTCCACGTCCGGGGATTCACCCCTCCACTTT; CDR3 protein: CASSYSTSGDSPLHF
V gene: TRBV7-9; D gene: TRBD2; clone size: NA; J gene: TRBJ2-1; CDR3 DNA: TGTGCCAGCAGCTTAGCAGGCCTAGCGGGGGACAATGAGCAGTTCTTC; CDR3 protein: CASSLAGLAGDNEQFF
V gene: TRBV12-5; D gene: NA; clone size: NA; J gene: TRBJ2-1; CDR3 DNA: TGTGCTAGTGGTATCGGGACTGCTTACAATGAGCAGTTCTTC; CDR3 protein: CASGIGTAYNEQFF
V gene: TRBV7-2; D gene: NA; clone size: NA; J gene: TRBJ2-7; CDR3 DNA: TGTGCCAGCAGCGTCGACAGCTACGAGCAGTACTTC; CDR3 protein: CASSVDSYEQYF
V gene: TRBV21-1; D gene: NA; clone size: NA; J gene: TRBJ2-7; CDR3 DNA: TGTGCCAGCAGCAACGAGGGGGCCGGGACAGGGATGGTATCCTACGAGCAGTACTTC; CDR3 protein: CASSNEGAGTGMVSYEQYF
V gene: TRBV6-4; D gene: TRBD1; clone size: NA; J gene: TRBJ1-2; CDR3 DNA: TGTGCCAGCATTAGTAGTGGTTACAGGGGGAGAGGCGGCTACACCTTC; CDR3 protein: CASISSGYRGRGGYTF
V gene: TRBV9; D gene: NA; clone size: NA; J gene: TRBJ1-6; CDR3 DNA: TGTGCCAGCAGCGTAGGCAGGCATAATTCACCCCTCCACTTT; CDR3 protein: CASSVGRHNSPLHF
V gene: TRBV7-3; D gene: TRBD1; clone size: once; J gene: TRBJ2-2; CDR3 DNA: TGTGCCAGCAGCTTGACCGGGACAGGGGATGTCGGGGAGCTGTTTTTT; CDR3 protein: CASSLTGTGDVGELFF
V gene: TRBV28; D gene: NA; clone size: NA; J gene: TRBJ1-1; CDR3 DNA: TGTGCCAGCAGCCTTCGGACTCTCGCTTCGAACACTGAAGCTTTCTTT; CDR3 protein: CASSLRTLASNTEAFF
V gene: TRBV2; D gene: TRBD2; clone size: NA; J gene: TRBJ2-2; CDR3 DNA: TGTGCCAGCAGTGAAGCGGGAGCGGGAGGGCCGGGCGGGGAGCTGTTTTTT; CDR3 protein: CASSEAGAGGPGGELFF
V gene: TRBV5-1; D gene: TRBD1; clone size: NA; J gene: TRBJ1-1; CDR3 DNA: TGCGCCAGCAGCTATACGACAGGGGGCGCTGAAGCTTTCTTT; CDR3 protein: CASSYTTGGAEAFF
V gene: TRBV11-2; D gene: NA; clone size: NA; J gene: TRBJ1-4; CDR3 DNA: TGTGCCAGCAGTTCACTTGACGGGGATAAACTGTTTTTT; CDR3 protein: CASSSLDGDKLFF
V gene: TRBV18; D gene: NA; clone size: NA; J gene: TRBJ2-2; CDR3 DNA: TGTGCCAGCTCACCCGCCGGCGGGGGCAGTGTCGGGGAGCTGTTTTTT; CDR3 protein: CASSPAGGGSVGELFF
V gene: TRBV28; D gene: NA; clone size: once; J gene: TRBJ2-5; CDR3 DNA: TGTGCCAGCAGTCCCCCCCAGAACCAAGAGACCCAGTACTTC; CDR3 protein: CASSPPQNQETQYF
V gene: TRBV29-1; D gene: TRBD1; clone size: NA; J gene: TRBJ1-2; CDR3 DNA: TGCAGCGCACGACAGGGTGGGGACTATGGCTACACCTTC; CDR3 protein: CSARQGGDYGYTF
V gene: TRBV15; D gene: TRBD2; clone size: NA; J gene: TRBJ2-1; CDR3 DNA: TGTGCCACCAGCGTACCGCCGGGACTAATCTACAATGAGCAGTTCTTC; CDR3 protein: CATSVPPGLIYNEQFF
V gene: TRBV7-8; D gene: NA; clone size: NA; J gene: TRBJ2-2; CDR3 DNA: TGTGCCAGCAGCTTAAGAGAGGGCACCGGGGAGCTGTTTTTT; CDR3 protein: CASSLREGTGELFF
V gene: TRBV4-1; D gene: TRBD1; clone size: NA; J gene: TRBJ2-3; CDR3 DNA: TGCGCCAGCAGCCCTGCCTGGGGACAGGGCCCAGATACGCAGTATTTT; CDR3 protein: CASSPAWGQGPDTQYF
V gene: TRBV7-2; D gene: TRBD2; clone size: NA; J gene: TRBJ2-7; CDR3 DNA: TGTGCCAGCAGCTTAGTCGGGGCGGGAGGACACGAGCAGTACTTC; CDR3 protein: CASSLVGAGGHEQYF
V gene: TRBV28; D gene: NA; clone size: NA; J gene: TRBJ1-1; CDR3 DNA: TGTGCCAGCAGGGCGGGGGGTCAGGGGAACACTGAAGCTTTCTTT; CDR3 protein: CASRAGGQGNTEAFF
V gene: TRBV7-6; D gene: NA; clone size: few; J gene: TRBJ1-4; CDR3 DNA: TGTGCCAGCAGCCCGGAGGTGCCTAATGAAAAACTGTTTTTT; CDR3 protein: CASSPEVPNEKLFF
V gene: TRBV9; D gene: NA; clone size: NA; J gene: TRBJ2-2; CDR3 DNA: TGTGCCAGCAACCCGACGGGGAACACCGGGGAGCTGTTTTTT; CDR3 protein: CASNPTGNTGELFF
V gene: TRBV28; D gene: TRBD1; clone size: NA; J gene: TRBJ1-6; CDR3 DNA: TGTGCCAGCAGGGGGGGACAGGGAGAGTCACCCCTCCACTTT; CDR3 protein: CASRGGQGESPLHF
V gene: TRBV29-1; D gene: TRBD1; clone size: NA; J gene: TRBJ2-1; CDR3 DNA: TGCAGCGCCCCGGACAGGGACACCTACAATGAGCAGTTCTTC; CDR3 protein: CSAPDRDTYNEQFF
V gene: TRBV29-1; D gene: NA; clone size: NA; J gene: TRBJ1-2; CDR3 DNA: TGCAGCGTTGACCTCGGCTACACCTTC; CDR3 protein: CSVDLGYTF
V gene: TRBV4-2; D gene: NA; clone size: NA; J gene: TRBJ1-1; CDR3 DNA: TGTGCCAGCAGCCAAGACCCTAACACTGAAGCTTTCTTT; CDR3 protein: CASSQDPNTEAFF
V gene: TRBV19; D gene: TRBD2; clone size: NA; J gene: TRBJ2-7; CDR3 DNA: TGTGCCACTTCCCGGGGGGTAGGCCAAACCTACGAGCAGTACTTC; CDR3 protein: CATSRGVGQTYEQYF
V gene: TRBV27; D gene: NA; clone size: NA; J gene: TRBJ1-3; CDR3 DNA: TGTGCCAGCAGTTTGCGCTCTGGAAACACCATATATTTT; CDR3 protein: CASSLRSGNTIYF
V gene: TRBV5-6; D gene: NA; clone size: NA; J gene: TRBJ2-2; CDR3 DNA: TGTGCCAGCAGCTTGCGGCAGGGCGGCACCGGGGAGCTGTTTTTT; CDR3 protein: CASSLRQGGTGELFF
V gene: TRBV4-3; D gene: TRBD2; clone size: NA; J gene: TRBJ2-3; CDR3 DNA: TGCGCCAGCAGCCAACAGGACAGCAGACTAGCGGGAGGCACAGATACGCAGTATTTT; CDR3 protein: CASSQQDSRLAGGTDTQYF
V gene: TRBV6-2/TRBV6-3; D gene: NA; clone size: NA; J gene: TRBJ2-7; CDR3 DNA: TGTGCCAGCAGTTACTCGTCCCAGACAGACTACGAGCAGTACTTC; CDR3 protein: CASSYSSQTDYEQYF
V gene: TRBV4-2; D gene: NA; clone size: NA; J gene: TRBJ2-7; CDR3 DNA: TGTGCCAGCAGCCAAGATAGCGGACGTGGGGGCTACGAGCAGTACTTC; CDR3 protein: CASSQDSGRGGYEQYF
V gene: TRBV5-1; D gene: TRBD2; clone size: NA; J gene: TRBJ2-7; CDR3 DNA: TGCGCCAGCAGCACCGGACTAGCGGGGTCCTACGAGCAGTACTTC; CDR3 protein: CASSTGLAGSYEQYF
V gene: TRBV7-6; D gene: TRBD1; clone size: NA; J gene: TRBJ1-6; CDR3 DNA: TGTGCCAGCAGCACCGACAGGGGGGTTACTAATTCACCCCTCCACTTT; CDR3 protein: CASSTDRGVTNSPLHF
V gene: TRBV19; D gene: NA; clone size: NA; J gene: TRBJ1-4; CDR3 DNA: TGTGCCAGTAGTTGGTCTCGGACAGTTAATGAAAAACTGTTTTTT; CDR3 protein: CASSWSRTVNEKLFF
V gene: TRBV28; D gene: NA; clone size: NA; J gene: TRBJ2-1; CDR3 DNA: TGTGCCAGCAGTCCGATAAACTTGGATGAGCAGTTCTTC; CDR3 protein: CASSPINLDEQFF
V gene: TRBV11-3; D gene: TRBD1; clone size: NA; J gene: TRBJ2-5; CDR3 DNA: TGTGCCAGCAGCTATCGCTCGGGACAGGGAGGCCAAGAGACCCAGTACTTC; CDR3 protein: CASSYRSGQGGQETQYF
V gene: TRBV18; D gene: TRBD1; clone size: NA; J gene: TRBJ1-2; CDR3 DNA: TGTGCCAGCGCCCCGGCGGGCAGGGGGTACAGCTACACCTTC; CDR3 protein: CASAPAGRGYSYTF
V gene: TRBV5-4; D gene: NA; clone size: NA; J gene: TRBJ1-1; CDR3 DNA: TGTGCCAGCAGCCGGGGACAAATGAACACTGAAGCTTTCTTT; CDR3 protein: CASSRGQMNTEAFF
V gene: TRBV9; D gene: TRBD2; clone size: NA; J gene: TRBJ2-7; CDR3 DNA: TGTGCCAGCAGCGTATCGGGAGGGTTCTCCCACGAGCAGTACTTC; CDR3 protein: CASSVSGGFSHEQYF
V gene: TRBV14; D gene: TRBD1; clone size: NA; J gene: TRBJ1-1; CDR3 DNA: TGTGCCAGCAGCCCGAAGGGGGCGCGGATTACTGAAGCTTTCTTT; CDR3 protein: CASSPKGARITEAFF
V gene: TRBV10-3; D gene: TRBD2; clone size: once; J gene: TRBJ2-7; CDR3 DNA: TGTGCCATCAGTGAGTTGGGCGGGAGGGCCGGCGAGCAGTACTTC; CDR3 protein: CAISELGGRAGEQYF
V gene: TRBV28; D gene: NA; clone size: NA; J gene: TRBJ2-5; CDR3 DNA: TGTGCCAGCAGAAAACGGAGCTGGGAGACCCAGTACTTC; CDR3 protein: CASRKRSWETQYF
V gene: TRBV6-5; D gene: NA; clone size: NA; J gene: TRBJ1-3; CDR3 DNA: TGTGCCAGCAGTTACGGACAGCACTCTGGAAACACCATATATTTT; CDR3 protein: CASSYGQHSGNTIYF
V gene: TRBV7-2; D gene: NA; clone size: NA; J gene: TRBJ2-2; CDR3 DNA: TGTGCCAGCAGCCCCCAGGGGGAGCTGTTTTTT; CDR3 protein: CASSPQGELFF
V gene: TRBV7-9; D gene: NA; clone size: NA; J gene: TRBJ2-5; CDR3 DNA: TGTGCCAGCAGCTTTTCACTAGCTCAAGAGACCCAGTACTTC; CDR3 protein: CASSFSLAQETQYF
V gene: TRBV6-5; D gene: NA; clone size: NA; J gene: TRBJ2-2; CDR3 DNA: TGTGCCAGCAGTCAGTTGGGCCTGAACACCGGGGAGCTGTTTTTT; CDR3 protein: CASSQLGLNTGELFF
V gene: TRBV24-1; D gene: NA; clone size: NA; J gene: TRBJ1-5; CDR3 DNA: TGTGCCACCAGTGCCCCCGTACCGGGACACCTCCTGAGAAGCAATCAGCCCCAGCATTTT; CDR3 protein: CATSAPVPGHLLRSNQPQHF
V gene: TRBV25-1; D gene: NA; clone size: NA; J gene: TRBJ1-1; CDR3 DNA: TGTGCCAGCATCTTGAACACTGAAGCTTTCTTT; CDR3 protein: CASILNTEAFF
V gene: TRBV7-2; D gene: TRBD1; clone size: NA; J gene: TRBJ2-7; CDR3 DNA: TGTGCCAGCAGCAAAAGGGACAGCTCCTACGAGCAGTACTTC; CDR3 protein: CASSKRDSSYEQYF
V gene: TRBV28; D gene: NA; clone size: medium-sized; J gene: TRBJ1-5; CDR3 DNA: TGTGCCAGCAGGCCGCCTGGGACACCGGGAGGCCAGCCCCAGCATTTT; CDR3 protein: CASRPPGTPGGQPQHF